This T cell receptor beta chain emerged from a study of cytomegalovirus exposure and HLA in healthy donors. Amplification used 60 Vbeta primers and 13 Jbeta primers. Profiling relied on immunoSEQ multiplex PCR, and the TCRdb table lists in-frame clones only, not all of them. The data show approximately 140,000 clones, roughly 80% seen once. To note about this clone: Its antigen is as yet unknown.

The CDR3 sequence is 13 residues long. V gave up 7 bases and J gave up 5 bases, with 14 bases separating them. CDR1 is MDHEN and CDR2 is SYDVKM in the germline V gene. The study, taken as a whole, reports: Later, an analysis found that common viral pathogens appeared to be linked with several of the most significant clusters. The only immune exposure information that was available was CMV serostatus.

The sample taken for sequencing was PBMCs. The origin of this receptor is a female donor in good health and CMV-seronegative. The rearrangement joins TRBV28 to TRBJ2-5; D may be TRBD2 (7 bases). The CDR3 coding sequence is TGTGCCAGCATCGGGGGGCCGCATGAGACCCAGTACTTC. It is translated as CASIGGPHETQYF.